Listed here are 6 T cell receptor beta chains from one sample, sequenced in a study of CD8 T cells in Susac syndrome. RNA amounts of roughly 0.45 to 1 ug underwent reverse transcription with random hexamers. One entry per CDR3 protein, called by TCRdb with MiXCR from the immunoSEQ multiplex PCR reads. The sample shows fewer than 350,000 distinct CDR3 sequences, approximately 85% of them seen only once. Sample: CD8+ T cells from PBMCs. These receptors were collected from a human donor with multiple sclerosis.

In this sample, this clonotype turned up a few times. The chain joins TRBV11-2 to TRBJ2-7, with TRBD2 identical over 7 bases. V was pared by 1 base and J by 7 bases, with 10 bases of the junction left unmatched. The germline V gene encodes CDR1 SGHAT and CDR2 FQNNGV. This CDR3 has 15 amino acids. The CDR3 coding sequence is TGTGCCAGCAGCTTAGTTCGCGGGAGCTCGGAAGAGCAGTACTTC. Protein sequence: CASSLVRGSSEEQYF.

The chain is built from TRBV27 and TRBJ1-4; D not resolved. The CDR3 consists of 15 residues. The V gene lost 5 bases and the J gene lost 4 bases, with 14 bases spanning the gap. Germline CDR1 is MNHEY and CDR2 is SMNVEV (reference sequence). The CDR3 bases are TGTGCCAGCAGTCCGCTCGGACGGTATAATGAAAAACTGTTTTTT. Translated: CASSPLGRYNEKLFF.

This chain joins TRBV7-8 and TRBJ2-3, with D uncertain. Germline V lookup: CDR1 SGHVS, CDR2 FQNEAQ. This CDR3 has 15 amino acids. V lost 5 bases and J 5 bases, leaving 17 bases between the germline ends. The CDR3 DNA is TGTGCCAGCAGCCCCTCGTATTCAATGGGAGATACGCAGTATTTT. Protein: CASSPSYSMGDTQYF.

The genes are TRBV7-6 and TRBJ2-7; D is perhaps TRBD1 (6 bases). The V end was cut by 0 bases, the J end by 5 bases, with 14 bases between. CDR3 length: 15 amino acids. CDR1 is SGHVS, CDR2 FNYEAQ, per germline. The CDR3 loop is CASSLAPLGADEQYF. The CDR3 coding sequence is TGTGCCAGCAGCTTAGCCCCGTTGGGGGCAGACGAGCAGTACTTC. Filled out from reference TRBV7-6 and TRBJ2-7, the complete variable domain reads GAGVSQSPRYKVTKRGQDVALRCDPISGHVSLYWYRQALGQGPEFLTYFNYEAQQDKSGLPNDRFSAERPEGSISTLTIQRTEQRDSAMYRCASSLAPLGADEQYFGPGTRLTVT.

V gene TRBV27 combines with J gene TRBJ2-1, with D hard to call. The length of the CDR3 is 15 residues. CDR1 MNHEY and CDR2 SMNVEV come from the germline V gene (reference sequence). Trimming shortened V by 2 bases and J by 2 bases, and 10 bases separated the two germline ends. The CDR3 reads CASSLKSFAYNEQFF. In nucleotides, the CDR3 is TGTGCCAGCAGTTTAAAATCGTTTGCCTACAATGAGCAGTTCTTC.

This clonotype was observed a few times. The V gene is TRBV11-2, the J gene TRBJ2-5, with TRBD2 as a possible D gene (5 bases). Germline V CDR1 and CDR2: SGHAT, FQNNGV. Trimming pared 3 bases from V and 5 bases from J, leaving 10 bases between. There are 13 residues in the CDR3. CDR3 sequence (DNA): TGTGCCAGCAGCTTCGGGGTTGAGGAGACCCAGTACTTC. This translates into CASSFGVEETQYF.